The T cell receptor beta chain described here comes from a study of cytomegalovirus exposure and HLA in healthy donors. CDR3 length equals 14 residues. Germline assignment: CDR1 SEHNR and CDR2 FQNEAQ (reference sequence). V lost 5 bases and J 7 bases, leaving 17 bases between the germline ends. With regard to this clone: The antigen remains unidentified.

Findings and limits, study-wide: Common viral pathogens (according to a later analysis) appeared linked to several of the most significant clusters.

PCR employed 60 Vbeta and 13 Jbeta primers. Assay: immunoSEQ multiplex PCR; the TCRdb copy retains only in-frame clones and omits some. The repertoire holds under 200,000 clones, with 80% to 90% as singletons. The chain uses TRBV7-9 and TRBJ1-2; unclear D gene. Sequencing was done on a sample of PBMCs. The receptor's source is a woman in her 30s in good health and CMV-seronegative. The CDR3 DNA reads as TGTGCCAGCAGCCCCCTTCCGGGGTTTGGTGGCTACACCTTC. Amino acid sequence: CASSPLPGFGGYTF.